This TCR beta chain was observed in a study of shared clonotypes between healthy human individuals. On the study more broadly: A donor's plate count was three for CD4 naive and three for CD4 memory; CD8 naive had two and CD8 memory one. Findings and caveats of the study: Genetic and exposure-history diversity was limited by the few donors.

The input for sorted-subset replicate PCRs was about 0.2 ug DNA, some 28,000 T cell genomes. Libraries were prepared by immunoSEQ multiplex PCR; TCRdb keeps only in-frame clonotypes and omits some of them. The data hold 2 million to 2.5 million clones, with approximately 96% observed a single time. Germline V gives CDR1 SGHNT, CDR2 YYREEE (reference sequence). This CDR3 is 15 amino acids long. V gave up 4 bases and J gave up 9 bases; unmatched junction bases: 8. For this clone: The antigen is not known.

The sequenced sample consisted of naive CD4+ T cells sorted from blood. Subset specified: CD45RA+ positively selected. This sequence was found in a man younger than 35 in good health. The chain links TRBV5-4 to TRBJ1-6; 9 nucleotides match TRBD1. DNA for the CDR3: TGTGCCAGCAGCCGGACAGGGGTAGAGGGTTCACCCCTCCACTTT. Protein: CASSRTGVEGSPLHF.